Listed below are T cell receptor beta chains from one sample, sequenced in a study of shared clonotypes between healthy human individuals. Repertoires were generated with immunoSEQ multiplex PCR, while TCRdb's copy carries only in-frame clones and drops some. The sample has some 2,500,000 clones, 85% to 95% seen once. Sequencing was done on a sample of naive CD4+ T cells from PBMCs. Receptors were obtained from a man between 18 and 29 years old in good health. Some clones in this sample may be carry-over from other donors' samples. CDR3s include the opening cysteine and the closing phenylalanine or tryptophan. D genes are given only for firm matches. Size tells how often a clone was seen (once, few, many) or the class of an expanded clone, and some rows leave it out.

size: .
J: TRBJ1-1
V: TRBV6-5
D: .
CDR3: CASSRGGGTEAFF
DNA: TGTGCCAGCAGCCGCGGGGGAGGGACTGAAGCTTTCTTT

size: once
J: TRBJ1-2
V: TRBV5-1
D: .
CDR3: CASSPGFLASAPGYTF
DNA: TGCGCCAGCAGCCCGGGGTTTTTGGCATCAGCTCCTGGCTACACCTTC

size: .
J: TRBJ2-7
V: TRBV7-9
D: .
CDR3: CASSPEAYEQYF
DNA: TGTGCCAGCAGCCCTGAGGCCTACGAGCAGTACTTC

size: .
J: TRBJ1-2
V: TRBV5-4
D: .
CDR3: CASSGGGTEVGSYGYTF
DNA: TGTGCCAGCAGCGGTGGGGGCACGGAGGTGGGCAGCTATGGCTACACCTTC

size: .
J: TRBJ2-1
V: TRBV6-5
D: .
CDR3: CASTQYNEQFF
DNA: TGTGCCAGCACCCAGTACAATGAGCAGTTCTTC

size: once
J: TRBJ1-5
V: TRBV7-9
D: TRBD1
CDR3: CASSLSTSTGRNQPQHF
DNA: TGTGCCAGCAGCCTAAGCACTTCGACAGGGCGTAATCAGCCCCAGCATTTT

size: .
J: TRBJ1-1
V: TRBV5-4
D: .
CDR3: CASSHMNTEAFF
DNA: TGTGCCAGCAGCCACATGAACACTGAAGCTTTCTTT

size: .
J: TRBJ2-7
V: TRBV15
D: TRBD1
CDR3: CATSRHGQGREQYF
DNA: TGTGCCACCAGCAGACACGGACAGGGTCGCGAGCAGTACTTC

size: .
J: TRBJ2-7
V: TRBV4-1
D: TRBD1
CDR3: CASKGTGNNEQYF
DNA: TGCGCCAGCAAGGGGACAGGGAATAACGAGCAGTACTTC

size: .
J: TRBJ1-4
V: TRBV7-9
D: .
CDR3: CASSFRQSTNEKLFF
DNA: TGTGCCAGCAGCTTCAGACAGTCAACTAATGAAAAACTGTTTTTT

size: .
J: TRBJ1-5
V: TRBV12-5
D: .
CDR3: CASGLHPYPFNQPQHF
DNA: TGTGCTAGTGGTTTGCACCCCTATCCTTTTAATCAGCCCCAGCATTTT